The rows below give T cell receptor beta chains drawn from one sample of a study of blood T cell repertoires in COVID-19. Method: immunoSEQ multiplex PCR; TCRdb's copy keeps in-frame clones and lacks some. Seen here are about 300,000 clones, 80% to 90% observed once, and the top ten hold less than 2.5%. The sequenced sample consisted of PBMCs or T cells enriched from blood (not recorded which). The origin of the receptors is a young man who had recovered from COVID-19. Each CDR3 is given with its conserved first and last residue. D genes are given only for firm matches. Clone size, where shown, is once, few, many, or a class for clones that have expanded.

clone size: NA
J gene: TRBJ2-1
D gene: NA
V gene: TRBV14
CDR3 DNA: TGTGCCAGCAGCCCAGGCCCCCCCCTGGACTCCTACAATGAGCAGTTCTTC
CDR3 protein: CASSPGPPLDSYNEQFF

clone size: NA
J gene: TRBJ1-1
D gene: NA
V gene: TRBV18
CDR3 DNA: TGTGCCAGCTCACCTCCAGCGGGGTCATCTACTGAAGCTTTCTTT
CDR3 protein: CASSPPAGSSTEAFF

clone size: NA
J gene: TRBJ2-1
D gene: NA
V gene: TRBV19
CDR3 DNA: TGTGCCAGTAGTATTCCAGGGCGCGTCTACAATGAGCAGTTCTTC
CDR3 protein: CASSIPGRVYNEQFF

clone size: NA
J gene: TRBJ1-1
D gene: TRBD1
V gene: TRBV5-4
CDR3 DNA: TGTGCCAGCAGCCCAGATAGACAGGGGAGGAACACTGAAGCTTTCTTT
CDR3 protein: CASSPDRQGRNTEAFF

clone size: NA
J gene: TRBJ1-1
D gene: NA
V gene: TRBV7-2
CDR3 DNA: TGTGCCAGCACGCCGGGAGGAATGAACACTGAAGCTTTCTTT
CDR3 protein: CASTPGGMNTEAFF

clone size: NA
J gene: TRBJ1-1
D gene: NA
V gene: TRBV7-2
CDR3 DNA: TGTGCCAGCAGCGTAGACAGACTGAACACTGAAGCTTTCTTT
CDR3 protein: CASSVDRLNTEAFF

clone size: NA
J gene: TRBJ1-3
D gene: TRBD1
V gene: TRBV30
CDR3 DNA: TGTGCCTGGAGTGTCCGACAGGGGGCGCATCAAAACACCATATATTTT
CDR3 protein: CAWSVRQGAHQNTIYF

clone size: NA
J gene: TRBJ2-1
D gene: TRBD2
V gene: TRBV6-5
CDR3 DNA: TGTGCCAGCAGGGGAATTCCCCTAGCGGAAATCGGCGAGTTCTTC
CDR3 protein: CASRGIPLAEIGEFF

clone size: NA
J gene: TRBJ1-1
D gene: TRBD1
V gene: TRBV11-2
CDR3 DNA: TGTGCCAGCAGCTTATTCGGACAGGGCAACACTGAAGCTTTCTTT
CDR3 protein: CASSLFGQGNTEAFF

clone size: NA
J gene: TRBJ1-1
D gene: TRBD1
V gene: TRBV25-1
CDR3 DNA: TGTGCCAGCAGTGCCCCGACAGGGGGTAGGTCTGAAGCTTTCTTT
CDR3 protein: CASSAPTGGRSEAFF

clone size: NA
J gene: TRBJ2-7
D gene: NA
V gene: TRBV15
CDR3 DNA: TGTGCCACCAGCAGAGAGTCGGGGAACTACGAGCAGTACTTC
CDR3 protein: CATSRESGNYEQYF

clone size: few
J gene: TRBJ1-4
D gene: TRBD1
V gene: TRBV2
CDR3 DNA: TGTGCCAGCAGTGTTGAAGCTTTGCAGGGGGGTGAAAAACTGTTTTTT
CDR3 protein: CASSVEALQGGEKLFF

clone size: NA
J gene: TRBJ1-5
D gene: TRBD1
V gene: TRBV9
CDR3 DNA: TGTGCCAGCAGCCCGGGACAGGGTGGTCAGCCCCAGCATTTT
CDR3 protein: CASSPGQGGQPQHF

clone size: NA
J gene: TRBJ1-4
D gene: TRBD1
V gene: TRBV5-8
CDR3 DNA: TGTGCCAGCAGCTTGGCCGACGGACAGGGAGGTGAAAAACTGTTTTTT
CDR3 protein: CASSLADGQGGEKLFF

clone size: NA
J gene: TRBJ1-1
D gene: TRBD1
V gene: TRBV6-2/TRBV6-3
CDR3 DNA: TGTGCCAGCAGTTACACACGGGGACAGATGAACACTGAAGCTTTCTTT
CDR3 protein: CASSYTRGQMNTEAFF

clone size: NA
J gene: TRBJ1-2
D gene: NA
V gene: TRBV5-6
CDR3 DNA: TGTGCCAGCAGCATCGGCCGCGGCTATGGCTACACCTTC
CDR3 protein: CASSIGRGYGYTF

clone size: NA
J gene: TRBJ2-1
D gene: TRBD2
V gene: TRBV5-4
CDR3 DNA: TGTGCCAGCAGCTTGAATGTTCTAGCGGGGGGACCAACTGAGCAGTTCTTC
CDR3 protein: CASSLNVLAGGPTEQFF

clone size: NA
J gene: TRBJ2-3
D gene: NA
V gene: TRBV6-2/TRBV6-3
CDR3 DNA: TGTGCCAGCAGTACGCGACAGGCGGGCCGGGATACGCAGTATTTT
CDR3 protein: CASSTRQAGRDTQYF

clone size: NA
J gene: TRBJ2-3
D gene: NA
V gene: TRBV9
CDR3 DNA: TGTGCCAGCAGCGTAGAAGGCAGGGGGGTGACAGATACGCAGTATTTT
CDR3 protein: CASSVEGRGVTDTQYF

clone size: NA
J gene: TRBJ2-3
D gene: NA
V gene: TRBV7-2
CDR3 DNA: TGTGCCAGCAGCTTAGCACTCACAGGGATTAAGGGCACAGATACGCAGTATTTT
CDR3 protein: CASSLALTGIKGTDTQYF

clone size: NA
J gene: TRBJ1-5
D gene: NA
V gene: TRBV2
CDR3 DNA: TGTGCCAGCAGTCCGTATAGCAATCAGCCCCAGCATTTT
CDR3 protein: CASSPYSNQPQHF

clone size: NA
J gene: TRBJ1-2
D gene: NA
V gene: TRBV6-1
CDR3 DNA: TGTGCCAGCAGTGAAGGCAGCTATGGCTACACCTTC
CDR3 protein: CASSEGSYGYTF

clone size: NA
J gene: TRBJ1-5
D gene: NA
V gene: TRBV6-2/TRBV6-3
CDR3 DNA: TGTGCCAGCAGTATAACGGGGGGGTCCCAGCATTTT
CDR3 protein: CASSITGGSQHF

clone size: NA
J gene: TRBJ1-1
D gene: NA
V gene: TRBV2
CDR3 DNA: TGTGCCAGCAGTGAAGGAGGGGGAGTCACTGAAGCTTTCTTT
CDR3 protein: CASSEGGGVTEAFF

clone size: NA
J gene: TRBJ2-5
D gene: TRBD2
V gene: TRBV7-2
CDR3 DNA: TGTGCCAGCAGCGCTTCGAGAACTCGACGGGGGGGAGAGACCCAGTACTTC
CDR3 protein: CASSASRTRRGGETQYF

clone size: many
J gene: TRBJ2-7
D gene: NA
V gene: TRBV30
CDR3 DNA: TGTGCCTATGATATAAAAACCAGACAGGCGTACGAGCAGTACTTC
CDR3 protein: CAYDIKTRQAYEQYF

clone size: NA
J gene: TRBJ2-7
D gene: TRBD1
V gene: TRBV12-5
CDR3 DNA: TGTGCTAGTGGTTTGCTCCGACAGGGGGCCAACGAGCAGTACTTC
CDR3 protein: CASGLLRQGANEQYF

clone size: NA
J gene: TRBJ1-5
D gene: TRBD1
V gene: TRBV12-5
CDR3 DNA: TGTGCTAGTGGTTTGGTAAGTCAGGGGGCTCGACAGCCCCAGCATTTT
CDR3 protein: CASGLVSQGARQPQHF

clone size: NA
J gene: TRBJ2-1
D gene: TRBD2
V gene: TRBV2
CDR3 DNA: TGTGCCAGCAGCAGGGACTACGGGGCCCCTGAGCAGTTCTTC
CDR3 protein: CASSRDYGAPEQFF

clone size: NA
J gene: TRBJ2-2
D gene: NA
V gene: TRBV27
CDR3 DNA: TGTGCCAGCAGTTACGTCAGAAGCACCGGGGAGCTGTTTTTT
CDR3 protein: CASSYVRSTGELFF

clone size: NA
J gene: TRBJ1-6
D gene: NA
V gene: TRBV5-4
CDR3 DNA: TGTGCCAGCAGCTTACCGGGTTTCAATAATTCACCCCTCCACTTT
CDR3 protein: CASSLPGFNNSPLHF